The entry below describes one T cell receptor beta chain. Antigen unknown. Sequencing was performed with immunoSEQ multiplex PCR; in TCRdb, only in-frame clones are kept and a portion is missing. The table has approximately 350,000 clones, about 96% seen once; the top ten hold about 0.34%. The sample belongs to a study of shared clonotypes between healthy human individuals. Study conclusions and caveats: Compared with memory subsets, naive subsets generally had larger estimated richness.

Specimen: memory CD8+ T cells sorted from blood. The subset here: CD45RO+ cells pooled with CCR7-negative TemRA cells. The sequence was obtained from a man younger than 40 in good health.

The CDR3 coding sequence is TGTGCCAGCAGCGTAGACCCCCCAAGTAGGGCGGGAATTGGTGAGCAGTTCTTC. Residues: CASSVDPPSRAGIGEQFF. The chain combines TRBV9 with TRBJ2-1, with D possibly being TRBD2 (6 bases). The germline V and J ends were trimmed by 0 bases and 9 bases, with 25 bases remaining between them. Germline V gene sequence: CDR1 SGDLS, CDR2 YYNGEE. The CDR3 is made up of 18 amino acids.